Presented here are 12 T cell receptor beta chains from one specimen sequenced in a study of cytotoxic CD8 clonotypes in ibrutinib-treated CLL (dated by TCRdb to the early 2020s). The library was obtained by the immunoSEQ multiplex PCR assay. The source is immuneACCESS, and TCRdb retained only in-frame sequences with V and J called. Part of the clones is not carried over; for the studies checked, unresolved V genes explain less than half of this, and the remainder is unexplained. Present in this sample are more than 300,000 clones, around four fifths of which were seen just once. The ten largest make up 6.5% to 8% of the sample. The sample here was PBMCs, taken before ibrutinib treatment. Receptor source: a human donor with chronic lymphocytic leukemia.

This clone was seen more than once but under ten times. Here the CDR3 reads CASSLALRGEQPQHF. Here the CDR3 DNA reads TGTGCCAGCAGCTTGGCCTTAAGGGGTGAACAGCCCCAGCATTTT. The chain couples TRBV5-6 to TRBJ1-5, with D possibly TRBD1 on 5 matching bases. The length of the CDR3 is 15 residues. V lost 0 bases and J 7 bases, leaving 14 bases between the germline ends. Germline V lookup: CDR1 SGHDT, CDR2 YYEEEE.

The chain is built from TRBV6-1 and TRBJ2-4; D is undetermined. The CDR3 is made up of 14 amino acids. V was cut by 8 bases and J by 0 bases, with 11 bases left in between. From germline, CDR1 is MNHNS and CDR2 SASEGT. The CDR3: CASERATAKNIQYF. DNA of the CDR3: TGTGCCAGCGAAAGGGCCACAGCCAAAAACATTCAGTACTTC.

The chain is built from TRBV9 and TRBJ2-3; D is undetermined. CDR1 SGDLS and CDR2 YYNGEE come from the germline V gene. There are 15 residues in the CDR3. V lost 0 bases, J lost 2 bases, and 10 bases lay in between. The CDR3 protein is CASSVGVILTDTQYF. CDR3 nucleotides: TGTGCCAGCAGCGTAGGAGTCATCCTCACAGATACGCAGTATTTT.

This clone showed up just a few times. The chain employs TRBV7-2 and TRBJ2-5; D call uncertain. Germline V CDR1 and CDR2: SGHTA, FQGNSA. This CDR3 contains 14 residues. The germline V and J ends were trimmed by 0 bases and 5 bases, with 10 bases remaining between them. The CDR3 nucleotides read TGTGCCAGCAGCTTAGCAGTGGGCAGGGAGACCCAGTACTTC. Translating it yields CASSLAVGRETQYF.

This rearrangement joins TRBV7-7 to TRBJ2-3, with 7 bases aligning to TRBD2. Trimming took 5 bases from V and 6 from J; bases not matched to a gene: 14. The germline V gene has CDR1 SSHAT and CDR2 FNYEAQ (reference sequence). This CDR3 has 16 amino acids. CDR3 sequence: CASSPVRAGMMDTQYF. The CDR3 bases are TGTGCCAGCAGCCCGGTTCGAGCGGGGATGATGGATACGCAGTATTTT.

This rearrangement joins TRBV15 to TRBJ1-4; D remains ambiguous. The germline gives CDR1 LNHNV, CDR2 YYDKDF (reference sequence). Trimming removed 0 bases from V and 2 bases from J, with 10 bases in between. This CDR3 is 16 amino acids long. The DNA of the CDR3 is TGTGCCACCAGCAGAGATCGCACAGCGACTAATGAAAAACTGTTTTTT. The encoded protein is CATSRDRTATNEKLFF.

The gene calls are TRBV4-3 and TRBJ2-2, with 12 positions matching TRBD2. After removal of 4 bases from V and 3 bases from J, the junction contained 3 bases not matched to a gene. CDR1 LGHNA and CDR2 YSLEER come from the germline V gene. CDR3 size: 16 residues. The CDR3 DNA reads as TGCGCCAGCAGCCGACTAGCGGGAGACGACACCGGGGAGCTGTTTTTT. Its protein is CASSRLAGDDTGELFF.

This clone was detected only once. CDR3 nucleotide sequence: TGTGCCAGCAGCATCACAGGGATGGGTGGCTACACCTTC. Its protein product is CASSITGMGGYTF. The chain couples TRBV11-2 to TRBJ1-2; weak D call: TRBD1 (6 bases). Germline V gene sequence: CDR1 SGHAT, CDR2 FQNNGV. V gave up 5 bases and J gave up 7 bases, with 14 bases separating them. This CDR3 has 13 amino acids. Together with reference TRBV11-2 and TRBJ1-2, the CDR3 gives the full variable domain: EAGVAQSPRYKIIEKRQSVAFWCNPISGHATLYWYQQILGQGPKLLIQFQNNGVVDDSQLPKDRFSAERLKGVDSTLKIQPAKLEDSAVYLCASSITGMGGYTFGSGTRLTVV.

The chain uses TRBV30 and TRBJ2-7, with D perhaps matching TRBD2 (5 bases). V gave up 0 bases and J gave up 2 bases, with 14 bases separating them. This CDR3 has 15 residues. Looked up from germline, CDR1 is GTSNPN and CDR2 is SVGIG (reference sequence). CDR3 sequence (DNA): TGTGCCTGGAGTGTACTAGTAGCGCCCCCCTACGAGCAGTACTTC. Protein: CAWSVLVAPPYEQYF.

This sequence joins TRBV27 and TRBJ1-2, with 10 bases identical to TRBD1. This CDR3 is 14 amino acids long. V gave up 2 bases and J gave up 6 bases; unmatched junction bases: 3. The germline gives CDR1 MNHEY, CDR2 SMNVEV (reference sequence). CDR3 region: CASSLRDRGNGYTF. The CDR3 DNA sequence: TGTGCCAGCAGTTTACGGGACAGGGGAAATGGCTACACCTTC.

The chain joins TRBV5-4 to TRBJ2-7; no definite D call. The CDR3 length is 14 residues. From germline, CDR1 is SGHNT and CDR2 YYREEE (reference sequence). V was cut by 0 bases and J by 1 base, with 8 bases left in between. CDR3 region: CASSLDLVSYEQYF. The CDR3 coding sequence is TGTGCCAGCAGCTTGGATCTTGTATCCTACGAGCAGTACTTC.

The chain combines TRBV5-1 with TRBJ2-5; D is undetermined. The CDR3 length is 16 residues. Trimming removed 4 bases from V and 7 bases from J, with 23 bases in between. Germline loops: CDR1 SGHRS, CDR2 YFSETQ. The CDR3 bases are TGCGCCAGCAGCCTCGGTGCTAGTGCCGACTCGGGGACCCAGTACTTC. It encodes CASSLGASADSGTQYF. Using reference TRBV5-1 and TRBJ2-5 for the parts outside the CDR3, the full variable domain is KAGVTQTPRYLIKTRGQQVTLSCSPISGHRSVSWYQQTPGQGLQFLFEYFSETQRNKGNFPGRFSGRQFSNSRSEMNVSTLELGDSALYLCASSLGASADSGTQYFGPGTRLLVL.